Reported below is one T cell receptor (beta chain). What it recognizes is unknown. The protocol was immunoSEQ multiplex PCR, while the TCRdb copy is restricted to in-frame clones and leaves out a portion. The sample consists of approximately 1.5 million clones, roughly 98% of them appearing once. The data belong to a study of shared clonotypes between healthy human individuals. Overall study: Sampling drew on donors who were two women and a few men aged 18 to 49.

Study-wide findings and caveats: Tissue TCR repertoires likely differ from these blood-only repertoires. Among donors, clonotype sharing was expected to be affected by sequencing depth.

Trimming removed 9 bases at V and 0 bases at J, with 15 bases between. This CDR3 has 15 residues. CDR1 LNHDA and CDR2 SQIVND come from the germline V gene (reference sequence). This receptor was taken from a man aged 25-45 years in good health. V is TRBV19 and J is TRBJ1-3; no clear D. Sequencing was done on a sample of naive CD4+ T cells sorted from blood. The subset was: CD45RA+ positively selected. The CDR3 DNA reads TGTGCCAGCTCGACAATCGCAAGCTCTGGAAACACCATATATTTT. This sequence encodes CASSTIASSGNTIYF.